A single sample is the source of the 10 T cell receptor beta chains below, sequenced in a study of beta chain features in type 1 diabetes. Expressed TCRB transcripts were sequenced, since all the RNA that had been isolated was reverse transcribed. Clones were read by immunoSEQ multiplex PCR, and TCRdb kept only the in-frame ones, dropping some. Of around 250,000 clones in the sample, roughly 14% are singletons; the top ten hold roughly 0.028%. Sequenced input: naive CD4+ T cells from blood. Receptors originate from a woman between 40 and 55 years old in good health.

This clone showed up just a few times. The genes are TRBV5-8 and TRBJ1-5, with 9 positions matching TRBD1. Germline V lookup: CDR1 SGHTS, CDR2 YDEGEE. The ends lost 2 bases at V and 6 bases at J; junction bases unmatched: 6. The CDR3 sequence is 15 residues long. The CDR3, as DNA: TGTGCCAGCAGCTTTCTGGGACAGGGTCGTCAGCCCCAGCATTTT. It encodes CASSFLGQGRQPQHF. The full variable domain, its missing parts supplied by reference TRBV5-8 and TRBJ1-5, is EAGVTQSPTHLIKTRGQQATLRCSPISGHTSVYWYQQALGLGLQFLLWYDEGEERNRGNFPPRFSGRQFPNYSSELNVNALELEDSALYLCASSFLGQGRQPQHFGDGTRLSIL.

This rearrangement joins TRBV6-5 to TRBJ2-7; tentative D call: TRBD2 (6 bases). Trimming cost V 6 bases and J 4 bases, with 16 bases left between them. The germline V gene has CDR1 MNHEY and CDR2 SVGAGI. CDR3 length: 14 amino acids. This chain's CDR3 is CASRSGTRGYEQYF. CDR3 sequence (DNA): TGTGCCAGCAGATCCGGGACTCGAGGGTACGAGCAGTACTTC.

This sequence joins TRBV10-1 and TRBJ2-4, with no clear D. V was shortened by 0 bases and J by 6 bases, with 6 bases between the two germline ends. The germline gives CDR1 WNHNN, CDR2 SYGVQD (reference sequence). This CDR3 is 13 amino acids long. The CDR3 sequence: CASSESGRNIQYF. The CDR3 DNA reads as TGCGCCAGCAGTGAGTCTGGCCGAAACATTCAGTACTTC.

The CDR3 region has the DNA TGTGCCAGCAGCGTTCCTTTAGCGGGGGGGTCTACAGATACGCAGTATTTT. Translation gives CASSVPLAGGSTDTQYF. The V and J genes are TRBV9 and TRBJ2-3; 11 bases are a match to TRBD2. CDR1 is SGDLS, CDR2 YYNGEE, per germline. The J segment lost 3 bases and the V segment lost 2 bases, leaving 8 bases of the junction unmatched. The CDR3 has 17 amino acids.

This clone has a handful of counts. V is TRBV5-1 and J is TRBJ2-1; the D is unclear. Trimming removed 0 bases at V and 7 bases at J, with 14 bases between. Germline values: CDR1 SGHRS, CDR2 YFSETQ. This CDR3 is built from 15 residues. CDR3 coding DNA: TGCGCCAGCAGCTTGGCCCTCACGACGGGTAATGAGCAGTTCTTC. Encoded protein: CASSLALTTGNEQFF.

This clone was picked up a small number of times. The V and J genes are TRBV18 and TRBJ2-7, with 8 bases lining up with TRBD1. The CDR3 runs 15 residues. The V gene end was trimmed by 1 base and the J gene end by 7 bases; junction bases not matched to a gene: 9. Germline CDR1 and CDR2: KGHSH and LQKENI. CDR3 coding DNA: TGTGCCAGCTCACCACGTCCGGACAGGGCAGAGGAGCAGTACTTC. Amino acids: CASSPRPDRAEEQYF.

This clone occurred a few times. V is TRBV9 and J is TRBJ2-2, with TRBD1 identical over 9 bases. V lost 5 bases to trimming and J lost 7 bases; unmatched junction nucleotides: 3. Per germline, CDR1 SGDLS and CDR2 YYNGEE. The CDR3 is 13 amino acids. CDR3 loop: CASRDRGDGELFF. DNA of the CDR3: TGTGCCAGCAGAGACAGGGGGGACGGGGAGCTGTTTTTT.

This chain connects TRBV7-9 to TRBJ1-2; D is undetermined. Trimming pared 2 bases from V and 8 bases from J, leaving 12 bases between. The length of the CDR3 is 13 residues. Per germline, CDR1 SEHNR and CDR2 FQNEAQ (reference sequence). The CDR3 is CASSLSTGRGYTF. The CDR3 DNA reads TGTGCCAGCAGCTTAAGTACTGGGCGAGGCTACACCTTC.

V gene TRBV2 combines with J gene TRBJ2-5; 7 bases are a match to TRBD1. After removal of 6 bases from V and 1 base from J, the junction contained 8 bases not matched to a gene. Germline lookup yields CDR1 SNHLY and CDR2 FYNNEI. The CDR3 totals 15 residues. This CDR3 is CASRAEWTGQETQYF. The CDR3 DNA follows: TGTGCCAGCAGAGCTGAATGGACAGGCCAAGAGACCCAGTACTTC.

The CDR3 nucleotides read TGTGCCAGTAGTATTCTGGGGGGTATAGCCAAAAACATTCAGTACTTC. Translating gives CASSILGGIAKNIQYF. The rearrangement links TRBV19 to TRBJ2-4; D is perhaps TRBD2 (6 bases). Germline V gene sequence: CDR1 LNHDA, CDR2 SQIVND (reference sequence). The CDR3 sequence is 16 residues long. Trimming shortened V by 3 bases and J by 0 bases, and 12 bases separated the two germline ends.